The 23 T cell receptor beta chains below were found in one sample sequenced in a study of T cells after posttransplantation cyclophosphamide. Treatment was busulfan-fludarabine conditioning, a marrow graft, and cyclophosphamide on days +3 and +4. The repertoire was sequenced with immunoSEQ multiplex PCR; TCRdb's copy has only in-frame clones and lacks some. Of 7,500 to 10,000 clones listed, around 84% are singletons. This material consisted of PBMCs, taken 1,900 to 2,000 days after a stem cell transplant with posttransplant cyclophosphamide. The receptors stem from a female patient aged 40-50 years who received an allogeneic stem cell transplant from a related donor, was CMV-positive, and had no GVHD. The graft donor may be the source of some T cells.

CDR3 protein: CASRLAPVPEAFF. The CDR3 nucleotides are TGTGCCAGCAGACTCGCCCCGGTACCTGAAGCTTTCTTT. This chain joins TRBV7-2 and TRBJ1-1; D is ambiguous. The CDR3 spans 13 residues. The V and J ends lost 6 bases and 6 bases respectively, with 14 bases between them. Germline values: CDR1 SGHTA, CDR2 FQGNSA.

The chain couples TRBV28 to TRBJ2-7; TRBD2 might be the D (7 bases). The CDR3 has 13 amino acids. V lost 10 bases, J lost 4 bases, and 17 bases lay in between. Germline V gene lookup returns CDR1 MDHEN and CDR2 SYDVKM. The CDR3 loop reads CAIVGGGPYEQYF. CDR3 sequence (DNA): TGTGCCATCGTAGGGGGGGGCCCTTACGAGCAGTACTTC.

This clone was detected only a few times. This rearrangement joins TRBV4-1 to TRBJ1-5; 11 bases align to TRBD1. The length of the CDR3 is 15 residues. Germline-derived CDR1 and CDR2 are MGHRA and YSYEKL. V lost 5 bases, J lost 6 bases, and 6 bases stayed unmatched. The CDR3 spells CASSTRTGGRQPQHF. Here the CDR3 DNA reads TGCGCCAGCAGCACCCGGACAGGGGGCCGTCAGCCCCAGCATTTT.

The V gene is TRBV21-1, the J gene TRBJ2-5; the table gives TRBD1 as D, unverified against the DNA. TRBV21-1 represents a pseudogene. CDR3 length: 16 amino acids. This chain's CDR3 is CASSKEDSVCKETQYF. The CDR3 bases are TGTGCCAGCAGCAAAGAAGACAGCGTATGTAAAGAGACCCAGTACTTC.

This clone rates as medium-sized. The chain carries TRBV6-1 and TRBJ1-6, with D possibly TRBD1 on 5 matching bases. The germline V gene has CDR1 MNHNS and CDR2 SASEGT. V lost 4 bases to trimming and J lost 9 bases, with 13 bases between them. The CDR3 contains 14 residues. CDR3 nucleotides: TGTGCCAGCAGTGCGGTAGGGGATGGTTCACCCCTCCACTTT. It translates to CASSAVGDGSPLHF.

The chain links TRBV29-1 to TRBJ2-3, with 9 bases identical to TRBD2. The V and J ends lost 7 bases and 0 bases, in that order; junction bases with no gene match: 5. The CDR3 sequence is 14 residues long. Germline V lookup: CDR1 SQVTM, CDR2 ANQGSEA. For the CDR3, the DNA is TGCAGCGCTAGGACTAGCGCTAGCACAGATACGCAGTATTTT. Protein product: CSARTSASTDTQYF.

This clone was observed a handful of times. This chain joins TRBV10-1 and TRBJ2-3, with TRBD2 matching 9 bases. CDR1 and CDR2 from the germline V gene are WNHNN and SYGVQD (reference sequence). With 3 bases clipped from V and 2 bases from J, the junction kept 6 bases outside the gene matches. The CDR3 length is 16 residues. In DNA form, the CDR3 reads TGCGCCAGCAGTGATTCTAGCGGGGATCTCACAGATACGCAGTATTTT. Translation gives CASSDSSGDLTDTQYF.

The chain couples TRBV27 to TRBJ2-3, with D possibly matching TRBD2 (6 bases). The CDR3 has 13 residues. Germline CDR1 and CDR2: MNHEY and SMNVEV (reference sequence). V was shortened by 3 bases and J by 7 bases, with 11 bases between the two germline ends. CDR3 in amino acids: CASSFGSAYTQYF. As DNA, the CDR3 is TGTGCCAGCAGTTTCGGGAGTGCTTATACGCAGTATTTT.

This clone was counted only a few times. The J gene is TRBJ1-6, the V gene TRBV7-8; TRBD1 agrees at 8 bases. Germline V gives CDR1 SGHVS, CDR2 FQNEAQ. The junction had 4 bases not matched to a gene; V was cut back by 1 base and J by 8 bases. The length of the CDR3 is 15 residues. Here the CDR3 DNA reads TGTGCCAGCAGCTTAGGAGGGACAGGCCATTCACCCCTCCACTTT. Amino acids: CASSLGGTGHSPLHF.

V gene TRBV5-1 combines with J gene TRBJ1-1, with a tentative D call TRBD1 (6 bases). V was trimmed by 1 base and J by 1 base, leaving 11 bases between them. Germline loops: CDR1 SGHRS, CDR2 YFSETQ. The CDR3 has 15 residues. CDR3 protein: CASSLTGYGNTEAFF. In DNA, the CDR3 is TGCGCCAGCAGCTTGACAGGGTATGGGAACACTGAAGCTTTCTTT.

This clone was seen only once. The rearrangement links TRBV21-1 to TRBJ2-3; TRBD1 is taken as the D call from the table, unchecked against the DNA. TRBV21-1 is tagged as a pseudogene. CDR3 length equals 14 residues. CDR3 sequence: CASSRGDSSDTQYF. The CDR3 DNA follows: TGTGCCAGCAGCAGAGGGGACAGCTCAGATACGCAGTATTTT.

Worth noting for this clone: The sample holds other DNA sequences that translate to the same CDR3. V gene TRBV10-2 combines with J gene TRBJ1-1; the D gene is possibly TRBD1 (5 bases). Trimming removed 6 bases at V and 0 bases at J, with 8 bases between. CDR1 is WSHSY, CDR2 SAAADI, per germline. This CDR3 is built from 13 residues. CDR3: CASRGQVNTEAFF. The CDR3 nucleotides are TGCGCCAGCAGGGGGCAGGTGAACACTGAAGCTTTCTTT.

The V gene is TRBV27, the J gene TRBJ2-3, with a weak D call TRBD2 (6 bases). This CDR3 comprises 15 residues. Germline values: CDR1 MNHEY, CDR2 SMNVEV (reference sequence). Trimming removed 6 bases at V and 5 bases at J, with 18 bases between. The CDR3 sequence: CASRWSGPGRDTQYF. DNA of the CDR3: TGTGCCAGCAGATGGAGCGGGCCTGGGAGAGATACGCAGTATTTT.

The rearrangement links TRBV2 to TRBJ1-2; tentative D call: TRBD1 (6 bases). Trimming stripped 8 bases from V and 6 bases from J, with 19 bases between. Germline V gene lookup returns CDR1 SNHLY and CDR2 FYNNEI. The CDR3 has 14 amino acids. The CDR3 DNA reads TGTGCCAGCGAGGAGGGGGGGCGATTTGATGGCTACACCTTC. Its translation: CASEEGGRFDGYTF. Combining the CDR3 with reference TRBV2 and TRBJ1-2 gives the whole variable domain EPEVTQTPSHQVTQMGQEVILRCVPISNHLYFYWYRQILGQKVEFLVSFYNNEISEKSEIFDDQFSVERPDGSNFTLKIRSTKLEDSAMYFCASEEGGRFDGYTFGSGTRLTVV.

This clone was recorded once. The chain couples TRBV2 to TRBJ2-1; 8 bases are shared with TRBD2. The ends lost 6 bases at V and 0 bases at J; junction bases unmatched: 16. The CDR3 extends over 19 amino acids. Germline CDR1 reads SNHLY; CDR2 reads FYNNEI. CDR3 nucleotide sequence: TGTGCCAGCAGAGCGCCTTTAGGCGGGGGGCCAAGCTCCTACAATGAGCAGTTCTTC. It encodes CASRAPLGGGPSSYNEQFF. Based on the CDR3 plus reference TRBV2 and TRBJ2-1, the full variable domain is EPEVTQTPSHQVTQMGQEVILRCVPISNHLYFYWYRQILGQKVEFLVSFYNNEISEKSEIFDDQFSVERPDGSNFTLKIRSTKLEDSAMYFCASRAPLGGGPSSYNEQFFGPGTRLTVL.

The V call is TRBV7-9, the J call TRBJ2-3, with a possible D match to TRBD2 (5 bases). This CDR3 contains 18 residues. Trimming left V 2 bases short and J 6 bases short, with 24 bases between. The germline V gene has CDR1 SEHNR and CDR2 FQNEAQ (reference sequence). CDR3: CASSLTLSGRGSFDTQYF. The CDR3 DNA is TGTGCCAGCAGCTTAACCCTTTCAGGACGTGGGAGTTTTGATACGCAGTATTTT.

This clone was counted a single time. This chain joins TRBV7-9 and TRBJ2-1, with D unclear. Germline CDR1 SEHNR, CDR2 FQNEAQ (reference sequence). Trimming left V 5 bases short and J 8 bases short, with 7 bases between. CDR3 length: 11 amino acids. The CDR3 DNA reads TGTGCCAGCAGCGCAAGCCATGAGCAGTTCTTC. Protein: CASSASHEQFF.

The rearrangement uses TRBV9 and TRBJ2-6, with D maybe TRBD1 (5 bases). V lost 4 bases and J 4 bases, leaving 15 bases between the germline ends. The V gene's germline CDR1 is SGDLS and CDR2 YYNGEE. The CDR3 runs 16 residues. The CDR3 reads CASSPSSGYGANVLTF. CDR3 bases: TGTGCCAGCAGCCCCAGTTCAGGGTACGGGGCCAACGTCCTGACTTTC.

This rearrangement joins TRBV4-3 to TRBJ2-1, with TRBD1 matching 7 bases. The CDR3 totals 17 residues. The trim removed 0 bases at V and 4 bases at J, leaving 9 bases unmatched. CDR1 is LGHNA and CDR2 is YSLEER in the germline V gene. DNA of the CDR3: TGCGCCAGCAGCCAAGAGTCGAGGGGGCGGCAATACAATGAGCAGTTCTTC. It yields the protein CASSQESRGRQYNEQFF.

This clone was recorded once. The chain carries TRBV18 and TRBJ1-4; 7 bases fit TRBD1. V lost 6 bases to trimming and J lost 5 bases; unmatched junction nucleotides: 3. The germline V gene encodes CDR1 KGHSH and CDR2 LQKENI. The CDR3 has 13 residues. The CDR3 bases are TGTGCCAGCTCGCCGACAGGGAATGAAAAACTGTTTTTT. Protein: CASSPTGNEKLFF.

The chain's CDR3 is CASSPTGVVHQPQHF. DNA of the CDR3: TGTGCCAGCAGCCCCACAGGGGTGGTACATCAGCCCCAGCATTTT. This sequence joins TRBV7-9 and TRBJ1-5; TRBD1 aligns across 7 bases. The germline CDR1 and CDR2 sequences are SEHNR and FQNEAQ (reference sequence). Trimming at V came to 5 bases and at J to 5 bases, leaving 9 bases not matched to a gene. The CDR3 covers 15 residues. The full variable domain, rest sourced from reference TRBV7-9 and TRBJ1-5, is DTGVSQNPRHKITKRGQNVTFRCDPISEHNRLYWYRQTLGQGPEFLTYFQNEAQLEKSRLLSDRFSAERPKGSFSTLEIQRTEQGDSAMYLCASSPTGVVHQPQHFGDGTRLSIL.

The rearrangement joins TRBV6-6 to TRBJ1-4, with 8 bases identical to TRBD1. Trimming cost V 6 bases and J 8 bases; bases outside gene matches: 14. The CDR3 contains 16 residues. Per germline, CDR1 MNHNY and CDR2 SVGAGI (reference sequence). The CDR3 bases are TGTGCCAGCAGCTGGGGACAGGTCCCTGGGGAGGAAAAACTGTTTTTT. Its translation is CASSWGQVPGEEKLFF.

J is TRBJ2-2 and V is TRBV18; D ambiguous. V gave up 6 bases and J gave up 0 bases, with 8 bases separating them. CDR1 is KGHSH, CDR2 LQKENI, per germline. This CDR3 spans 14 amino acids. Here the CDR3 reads CASSPLPNTGELFF. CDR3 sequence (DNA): TGTGCCAGCTCCCCTCTCCCGAACACCGGGGAGCTGTTTTTT.